This T cell receptor (beta chain) was captured by sequencing in a study of OX40 agonist ivuxolimab in advanced cancers. About the study as a whole: The costimulatory receptor OX40 (CD134) was targeted by ivuxolimab, a fully human IgG2 agonistic monoclonal antibody. The point of sequencing TCRbeta in the periphery was to test whether ivuxolimab changed TCR sequence diversity and drove clonal T-cell expansion. Partial responses occurred in three dose-escalation patients: two with cutaneous melanoma and one with hepatocellular carcinoma. Patients were allowed to have had prior anti-PD-1, anti-PD-L1 or anti-CTLA-4 therapy, and 40% of the dose-escalation patients had previously received checkpoint inhibitors. Intravenous ivuxolimab was administered to patients every 2 weeks at six dose levels: 0.01, 0.1, 0.3, 1.5, 3 and 10 mg/kg. Of the approximately 54 dose-escalation patients, hepatocellular carcinoma was present in about 20, melanoma in roughly 15, renal cell carcinoma in 9 and head and neck cancer in 9. A male proportion of around 83% and a mean age of roughly 55 years, ranging from about 23 to 79, were recorded for the dose-escalation cohort. The paper covers the monotherapy dose-escalation part of the phase I ivuxolimab trial, which included N ≈ 52 patients.

The CDR3 goes from the cysteine to the phenylalanine over 15 residues. Only the CDR3 DNA stays, 45 bases, in frame from base 1. The germline V and J ends show losses of 0 bases and 0 bases respectively, and no gene match explains 0 bases of the junction. CDR1 GTSNPN and CDR2 SVGIG are derived from the germline V gene (reference sequence). The study at large found these results: In partial responders in the 0.1-3.0 mg/kg groups, normalized peripheral clonal expansion was found to be among the lowest, especially among CD8+ T cells. Which antigens the clonally expanded peripheral T cells were specific for was not determined. After ivuxolimab, CD8+ T cells had more expanded clones than CD4+ T cells on average. Low levels of normalized T-cell clonal expansion were also seen in some patients who did not respond. Clonal expansion of both CD4+ and CD8+ blood T cells was observed from baseline to week 6 at doses 0.1 to 3.0 mg/kg.

With regard to this clone: Its binding antigen is unknown. Per-nucleotide qualities are absent, and no much larger clonotype sits a single base away.

The trial excluded patients who had a history of autoimmune disease or who were on systemic immunosuppression. Peripheral blood for TCR sequencing was collected from all dose cohorts at baseline, on cycle 4 day 1, and on cycle 7 day 1. Samples came from an open-label, multicenter, first-in-human phase I dose-escalation trial of ivuxolimab. Adults with locally advanced or metastatic melanoma, renal cell, hepatocellular, or head and neck squamous cell carcinoma were enrolled in the trial. CD4+ and CD8+ T cells were sorted separately from peripheral blood before TCR sequencing. For sequencing of the TCRbeta CDR3 region, genomic DNA was extracted from the sorted cells. The immunoSEQ Assay was used for sequencing of TCRbeta CDR3 regions. What TCRdb holds here is the immuneACCESS table cut down to in-frame rearrangements. Part of the clones is not present; checked against another copy, under half of the missing clones reflect an unresolved V gene, and the others are unexplained. The sample has around 68,000 clones on record, around nine tenths of them singletons. Approximately 2.1% of the sample lies in the top ten.

The sequencing here drew on CD4+ or CD8+ T cells sorted from blood, taken in a trial of the OX40 agonist ivuxolimab. This sequence originates from an adult with an advanced solid tumor such as melanoma, head and neck, liver or kidney cancer. Rearrangement joined TRBV30 to TRBJ2-1; 9 middle bases align to TRBD2. The DNA sequence is TGTGCCTGGAGTGTACTAGCGGGCTCCTACAATGAGCAGTTCTTC. The encoded protein is CAWSVLAGSYNEQFF. The entire variable domain, with the stretches around the CDR3 drawn from the reference TRBV30 and TRBJ2-1 proteins, is SQTIHQWPATLVQPVGSPLSLECTVEGTSNPNLYWYRQAAGRGLQLLFYSVGIGQISSEVPQNLSASRPQDRQFILSSKKLLLSDSGFYLCAWSVLAGSYNEQFFGPGTRLTVL.